This note documents a single T cell receptor (beta chain) sequence. The sample originates from a study of blood T cell repertoires in COVID-19. In the study overall: Acute and convalescent COVID-19 samples came from the United States, Italy and Spain.

Per the study methods: Reference gene primer amplification gave nucleated cell count estimates. Sequencing was performed with immunoSEQ multiplex PCR; in TCRdb, only in-frame clones are kept and a portion is missing. The V and J calls and the clone size are those of that table, but D and trimming were determined from the DNA. This table has 35,000 to 45,000 clones, about 85% appearing once. The sequence was obtained from a human donor in a cohort sampled during active COVID-19. Sequencing input: peripheral blood.

As DNA, the CDR3 is TGTGCCAGCAGCTTGGGGGGCACCGGGGAGCTGTTTTTT. It translates to CASSLGGTGELFF. The chain combines TRBV11-1 with TRBJ2-2, with D possibly TRBD2 on 6 matching bases. V lost 3 bases, J lost 4 bases, and 6 bases lay in between. This CDR3 spans 13 amino acids. The germline V gene encodes CDR1 SGHAT and CDR2 FQDESV (reference sequence). The entire variable domain, with the rest obtained from reference TRBV11-1 and TRBJ2-2, is as follows: EAEVAQSPRYKITEKSQAVAFWCDPISGHATLYWYRQILGQGPELLVQFQDESVVDDSQLPKDRFSAERLKGVDSTLKIQPAELGDSAMYLCASSLGGTGELFFGEGSRLTVL.